The next 20 T cell receptor beta chains were all read from a single sample in a study of blood T cell repertoires in COVID-19. Using immunoSEQ multiplex PCR, the repertoire was profiled, and TCRdb retains in-frame clones only, with some absent. This table holds 20,000 to 30,000 clones, more than 70% found once. The sequencing input was peripheral blood. The receptors shown here come from a human donor in a cohort sampled during active COVID-19.

This sequence joins TRBV28 and TRBJ2-1; TRBD2 aligns across 7 bases. The CDR3 consists of 18 residues. CDR1 is MDHEN and CDR2 is SYDVKM in the germline V gene. V shed 1 base and J 7 bases; nucleotides not matched to a gene: 16. The CDR3 sequence: CASSLLGLKREEANEQFF. CDR3 in DNA: TGTGCCAGCAGTTTATTGGGGCTGAAGCGGGAAGAGGCAAATGAGCAGTTCTTC.

V is TRBV7-2 and J is TRBJ2-7, with 8 bases that match TRBD2. The germline V gene encodes CDR1 SGHTA and CDR2 FQGNSA. The CDR3 extends over 15 amino acids. V lost 3 bases to trimming and J lost 0 bases; unmatched junction nucleotides: 4. The CDR3 DNA reads as TGTGCCAGCAGCTTCCCTAGCGGGCCCTCCTACGAGCAGTACTTC. Translation: CASSFPSGPSYEQYF.

This sequence joins TRBV6-6 and TRBJ2-7; D perhaps matches TRBD2 (7 bases). Per germline, CDR1 MNHNY and CDR2 SVGAGI (reference sequence). The CDR3 consists of 13 residues. Trimming pared 2 bases from V and 6 bases from J, leaving 11 bases between. The chain's CDR3 is CASSYEGGREQYF. In nucleotides, the CDR3 is TGTGCCAGCAGTTACGAGGGGGGGCGCGAGCAGTACTTC.

This clone was detected once. The chain has TRBV7-2 and TRBJ2-5; TRBD2 aligns across 9 bases. Germline CDR1 is SGHTA and CDR2 is FQGNSA. The CDR3 sequence is 14 residues long. The V segment lost 5 bases and the J segment 4 bases; nucleotides outside the gene matches: 5. DNA of the CDR3: TGTGCCAGCAGCAATCTAGCGGGGTCAGAGACCCAGTACTTC. It specifies CASSNLAGSETQYF. Full variable domain (missing parts from reference TRBV7-2 and TRBJ2-5): GAGVSQSPSNKVTEKGKDVELRCDPISGHTALYWYRQSLGQGLEFLIYFQGNSAPDKSGLPSDRFSAERTGGSVSTLTIQRTQQEDSAVYLCASSNLAGSETQYFGPGTRLLVL.

The V and J genes are TRBV5-1 and TRBJ1-1; TRBD1 matches at 8 bases. This CDR3 region has 13 residues. Per the germline V gene, CDR1 is SGHRS and CDR2 is YFSETQ. Losses at the gene ends were 5 bases for V and 7 bases for J; bases not matched to a gene: 7. In nucleotides, the CDR3 is TGCGCCAGCAGGACAGGGGAGCAGTTTGAAGCTTTCTTT. It specifies CASRTGEQFEAFF.

For the CDR3, the DNA is TGTGCCAGTAGTAACGGACAGGTCTACAATGAGCAGTTCTTC. Its protein is CASSNGQVYNEQFF. The J gene is TRBJ2-1, the V gene TRBV19, with 7 bases fitting TRBD1. The CDR3 contains 14 residues. V lost 4 bases, J lost 3 bases, and 3 bases stayed unmatched. Germline assignment: CDR1 LNHDA and CDR2 SQIVND (reference sequence).

This sequence joins TRBV5-1 and TRBJ2-2; D may be TRBD2 (5 bases). Germline lookup yields CDR1 SGHRS and CDR2 YFSETQ. Trimming removed 6 bases at V and 3 bases at J, with 6 bases between. CDR3 length equals 12 residues. The CDR3 region has the DNA TGCGCCAGCATGGAGGACACCGGGGAGCTGTTTTTT. This sequence encodes CASMEDTGELFF.

This clone was counted a single time. The gene calls are TRBV28 and TRBJ2-1; 7 bases map to TRBD1. This CDR3 has 14 amino acids. Germline lookup yields CDR1 MDHEN and CDR2 SYDVKM. V shed 2 bases and J 7 bases; nucleotides not matched to a gene: 5. CDR3 residues: CASSLRDRVNEQFF. CDR3 coding DNA: TGTGCCAGCAGTTTAAGAGACAGGGTGAATGAGCAGTTCTTC.

The V and J genes are TRBV15 and TRBJ1-4; 9 bases are a match to TRBD1. V trimming: 5 bases; J trimming: 7 bases; junction bases outside the gene matches: 8. CDR3 size: 15 residues. Germline loops: CDR1 LNHNV, CDR2 YYDKDF (reference sequence). CDR3 sequence (DNA): TGTGCCACCAGCCCCAGGACAGGGGAAATTGAAAAACTGTTTTTT. Its translation is CATSPRTGEIEKLFF.

The chain combines TRBV4-2 with TRBJ2-3; 9 bases are a match to TRBD2. J gave up 0 bases and V 4 bases, and 17 bases lay outside the gene matches. The CDR3 runs 20 residues. Germline V gene lookup returns CDR1 LGHNA and CDR2 YNFKEQ. The CDR3 DNA reads as TGTGCCAGCAGCCTTGCGGGGGCTAGCGGGGACCTAAAAAGCACAGATACGCAGTATTTT. Its translation is CASSLAGASGDLKSTDTQYF.

The chain has TRBV6-2 or TRBV6-3 and TRBJ2-3; D is undetermined. The CDR3 has 11 residues. Trimming removed 4 bases at V and 4 bases at J, with 3 bases between. Germline V lookup: CDR1 MNHEY, CDR2 SVGEGT. The CDR3 coding sequence is TGTGCCAGCAGTTCTCCAGATACGCAGTATTTT. Protein: CASSSPDTQYF.

This clone was seen a single time. The chain carries TRBV15 and TRBJ2-6, with a weak D call TRBD2 (5 bases). The CDR3 has 20 residues. Germline V gene data show CDR1 as LNHNV and CDR2 as YYDKDF (reference sequence). Trimming took 0 bases from V and 2 from J, leaving 20 bases between them. CDR3 DNA: TGTGCCACCAGCAGAGATCTCTCGATGGCCGTAGCGACTGGGGCCAACGTCCTGACTTTC. It codes for CATSRDLSMAVATGANVLTF.

The chain has TRBV7-9 and TRBJ2-1; TRBD2 agrees at 10 bases. The germline V gene encodes CDR1 SEHNR and CDR2 FQNEAQ (reference sequence). The V and J ends lost 5 bases and 4 bases, in that order; junction bases with no gene match: 5. The CDR3 totals 15 residues. This CDR3 reads CASSHTSGAYNEQFF. In nucleotides, the CDR3 is TGTGCCAGCAGCCACACTAGCGGGGCTTACAATGAGCAGTTCTTC.

The V call is TRBV5-4, the J call TRBJ1-6; 9 bases are shared with TRBD1. V lost 0 bases to trimming and J lost 4 bases; unmatched junction nucleotides: 8. From germline, CDR1 is SGHNT and CDR2 YYREEE (reference sequence). The CDR3 loop spans 18 amino acids. The CDR3 bases are TGTGCCAGCAGCTTGGAGTCGACAGGGGGTGCTTATAATTCACCCCTCCACTTT. Amino acid sequence: CASSLESTGGAYNSPLHF.

The J gene is TRBJ1-5, the V gene TRBV19; no clear D gene. This CDR3 contains 17 residues. V was shortened by 5 bases and J by 0 bases, with 17 bases between the two germline ends. Germline assignment: CDR1 LNHDA and CDR2 SQIVND (reference sequence). CDR3 loop: CASSPGLKLNSNQPQHF. CDR3 coding DNA: TGTGCCAGTAGTCCCGGACTGAAGCTAAATAGCAATCAGCCCCAGCATTTT.

The chain recombines TRBV28 with TRBJ2-6, with 11 bases lining up with TRBD1. The CDR3 has 19 residues. V shed 7 bases, J shed 0 bases, and the junction held 11 bases outside the gene matches. Germline V gene lookup returns CDR1 MDHEN and CDR2 SYDVKM. In DNA, the CDR3 is TGTGCCAGCAAGGGACAGGGGGTTTTCTTCGACTCTGGGGCCAACGTCCTGACTTTC. It encodes CASKGQGVFFDSGANVLTF.

The rearrangement uses TRBV30 and TRBJ1-4, with 7 bases identical to TRBD1. The CDR3 contains 13 residues. The trim removed 4 bases at V and 4 bases at J, leaving 3 bases unmatched. The germline CDR1 and CDR2 sequences are GTSNPN and SVGIG (reference sequence). The CDR3 nucleotides are TGTGCCTGGACATCAGGGGGTAATGAAAAACTGTTTTTT. This sequence encodes CAWTSGGNEKLFF.

The CDR3 DNA reads as TGTGCCAGCAGCTTAGCCGGCTATGGCTACACCTTC. Its protein product is CASSLAGYGYTF. The J gene is TRBJ1-2, the V gene TRBV7-2; D call uncertain. The CDR3 sequence is 12 residues long. The V and J ends lost 0 bases and 4 bases respectively, with 3 bases between them. Germline V gene sequence: CDR1 SGHTA, CDR2 FQGNSA.

V and J are TRBV15 and TRBJ1-5; 7 nucleotides line up with TRBD1. Germline trimming cut 2 bases from V and 4 bases from J; bases unmatched to any gene: 5. The CDR3 is made up of 15 amino acids. From germline, CDR1 is LNHNV and CDR2 YYDKDF (reference sequence). CDR3 residues: CATSRQTGLNQPQHF. The CDR3 DNA sequence: TGTGCCACCAGCAGACAGACAGGGTTAAATCAGCCCCAGCATTTT. Combining the CDR3 with reference TRBV15 and TRBJ1-5 gives the whole variable domain DAMVIQNPRYQVTQFGKPVTLSCSQTLNHNVMYWYQQKSSQAPKLLFHYYDKDFNNEADTPDNFQSRRPNTSFCFLDIRSPGLGDTAMYLCATSRQTGLNQPQHFGDGTRLSIL.

This clone was found a few times. The V and J genes are TRBV30 and TRBJ1-5; D not certain. Germline CDR1 GTSNPN, CDR2 SVGIG (reference sequence). This CDR3 region has 14 residues. Trimming took off 1 base at V and 7 bases at J, with 14 bases between the two ends. The CDR3 sequence: CAWSASEGRQPQHF. The CDR3 DNA reads as TGTGCCTGGAGTGCCTCTGAGGGCCGGCAGCCCCAGCATTTT.